This TCR beta chain was profiled in a study of blood T cell repertoires in COVID-19. Profiled with immunoSEQ multiplex PCR; TCRdb holds only in-frame clones, not every one. Among 250,000 to 300,000 clones listed, approximately 85% were seen once. Sequences were obtained from peripheral blood. This receptor was obtained from a man aged 50-60 years with active or convalescent COVID-19.

CDR3 region: CASSREGRAGELFF. DNA for the CDR3: TGTGCCAGCTCCCGAGAGGGCCGCGCCGGGGAGCTGTTTTTT. The genes are TRBV25-1 and TRBJ2-2; possible D gene TRBD2, 5 bases. Germline CDR1 MGHDK, CDR2 SYGVNS. Trimming took off 8 bases at V and 6 bases at J, with 16 bases between the two ends. The length of the CDR3 is 14 residues.